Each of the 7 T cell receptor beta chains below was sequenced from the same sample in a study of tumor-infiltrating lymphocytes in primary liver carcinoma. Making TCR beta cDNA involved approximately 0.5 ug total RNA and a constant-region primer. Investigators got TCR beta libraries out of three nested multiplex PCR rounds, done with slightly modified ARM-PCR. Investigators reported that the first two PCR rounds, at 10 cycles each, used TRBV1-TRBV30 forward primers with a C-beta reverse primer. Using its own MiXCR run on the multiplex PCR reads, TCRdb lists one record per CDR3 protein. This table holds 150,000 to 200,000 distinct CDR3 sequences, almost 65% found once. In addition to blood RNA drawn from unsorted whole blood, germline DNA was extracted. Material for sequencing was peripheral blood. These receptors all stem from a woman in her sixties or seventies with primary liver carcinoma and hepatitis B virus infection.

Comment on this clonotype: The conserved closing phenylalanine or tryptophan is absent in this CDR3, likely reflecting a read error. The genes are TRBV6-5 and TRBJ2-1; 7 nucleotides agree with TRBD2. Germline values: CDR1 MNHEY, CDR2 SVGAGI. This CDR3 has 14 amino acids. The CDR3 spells CTSSYLAGVNEQFL. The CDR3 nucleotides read TGTACCAGCAGTTACCTGGCGGGAGTTAATGAGCAGTTCCTC.

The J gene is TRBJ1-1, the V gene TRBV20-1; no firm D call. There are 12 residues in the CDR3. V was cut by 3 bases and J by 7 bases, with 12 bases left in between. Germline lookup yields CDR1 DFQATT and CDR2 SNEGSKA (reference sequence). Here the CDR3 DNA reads TGCAGTGCTAGTTCCGCTTCGGGTGAAGCTTTCTTT. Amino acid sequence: CSASSASGEAFF.

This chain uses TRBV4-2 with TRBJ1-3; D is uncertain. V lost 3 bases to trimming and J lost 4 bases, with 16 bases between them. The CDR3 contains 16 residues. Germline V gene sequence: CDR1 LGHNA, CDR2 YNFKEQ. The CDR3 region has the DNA TGTGCCAGCAGCCACTCCGTGCCCTCGAGGGGAAACACCATATATTTT. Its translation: CASSHSVPSRGNTIYF.

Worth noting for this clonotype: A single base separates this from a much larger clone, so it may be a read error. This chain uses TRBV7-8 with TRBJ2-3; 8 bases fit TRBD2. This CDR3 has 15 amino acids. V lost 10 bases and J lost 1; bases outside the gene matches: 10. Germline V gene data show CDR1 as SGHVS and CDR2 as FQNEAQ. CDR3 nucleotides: TGTGCCAACAGTATAGCGGGATTGGGCACAGATACGCAGTATTTT. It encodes CANSIAGLGTDTQYF.

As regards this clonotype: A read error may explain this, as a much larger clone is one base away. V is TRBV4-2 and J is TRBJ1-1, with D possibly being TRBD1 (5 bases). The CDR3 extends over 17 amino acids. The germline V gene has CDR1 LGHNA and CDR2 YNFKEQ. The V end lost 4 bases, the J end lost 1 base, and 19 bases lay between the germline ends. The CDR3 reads CASSRDSRGAGNTEAFF. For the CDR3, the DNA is TGTGCCAGCAGCCGGGATTCAAGGGGCGCAGGGAACACTGAAGCTTTCTTT.

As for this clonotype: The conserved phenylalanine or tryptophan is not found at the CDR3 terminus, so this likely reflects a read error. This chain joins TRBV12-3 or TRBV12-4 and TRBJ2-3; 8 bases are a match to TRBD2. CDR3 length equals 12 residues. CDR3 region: CVSRGLAGTQYS. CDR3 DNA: TGTGTCAGCAGAGGACTAGCCGGTACGCAGTATTCT.

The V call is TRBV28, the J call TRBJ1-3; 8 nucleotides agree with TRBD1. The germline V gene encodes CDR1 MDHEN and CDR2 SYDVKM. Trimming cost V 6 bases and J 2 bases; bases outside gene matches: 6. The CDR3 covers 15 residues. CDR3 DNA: TGTGCCAGCAGAATGGACAGGGAGCCTGGAAACACCATATATTTT. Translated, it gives CASRMDREPGNTIYF.